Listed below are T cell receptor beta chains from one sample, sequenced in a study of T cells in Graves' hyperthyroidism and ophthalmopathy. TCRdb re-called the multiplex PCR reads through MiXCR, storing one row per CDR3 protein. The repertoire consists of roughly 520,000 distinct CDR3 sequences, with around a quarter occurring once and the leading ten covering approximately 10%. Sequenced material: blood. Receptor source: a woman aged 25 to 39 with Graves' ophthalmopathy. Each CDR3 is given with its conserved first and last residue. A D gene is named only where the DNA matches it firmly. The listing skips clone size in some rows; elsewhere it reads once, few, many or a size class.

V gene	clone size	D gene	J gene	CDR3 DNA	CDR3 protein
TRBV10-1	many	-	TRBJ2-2	TGCGCCAGCAGTGAGCAGGCAGGGAAAAACACCGGGGAGCTGTTTTTT	CASSEQAGKNTGELFF
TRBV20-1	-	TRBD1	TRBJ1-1	TGCAGTGCTGGAAAGACAGGGGTCATCACTGAAGCTTTCTTT	CSAGKTGVITEAFF
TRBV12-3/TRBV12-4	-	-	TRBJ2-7	TGTGCCAGCAGCCTCGGACACATCAACTCCTACGAGCAGTACTTC	CASSLGHINSYEQYF
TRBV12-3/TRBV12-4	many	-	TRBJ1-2	TGTGCCAGCAGTACAGGGTCTAACTATGGCTACACCTTC	CASSTGSNYGYTF
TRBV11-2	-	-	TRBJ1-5	TGTGCCAGCAGCTTAGGGTCAATCAATCAGCCCCAGCATTTT	CASSLGSINQPQHF
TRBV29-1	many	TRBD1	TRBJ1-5	TGCAGCGTTGTGGACAGGGGGGCGGATCAGCCCCAGCATTTT	CSVVDRGADQPQHF
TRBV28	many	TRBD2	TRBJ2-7	TGTGCCAGCAGTTCCACAACTAGCGGGGGGAATTGGTACGAGCAGTACTTC	CASSSTTSGGNWYEQYF
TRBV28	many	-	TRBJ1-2	TGTGCCAGCAGTTCCCTCAGTAACTATGGCTACACCTTC	CASSSLSNYGYTF
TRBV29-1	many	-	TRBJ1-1	TGCAGCGTTACCCGGGCGTTGGTAAATGAAGCTTTCTTT	CSVTRALVNEAFF
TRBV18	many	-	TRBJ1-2	TGTGCCAGCTCAACAGTCGCCAGCTACTATGGCTACACCTTC	CASSTVASYYGYTF
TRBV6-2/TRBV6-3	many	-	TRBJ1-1	TGTGCCAGCAGTAACGGACCCGAAACTGAAGCTTTCTTT	CASSNGPETEAFF
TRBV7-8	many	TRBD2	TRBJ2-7	TGTGCCAGCAGCCCTATAGCGGGGGGCCGCCTGGGCGAGCAGTACTTC	CASSPIAGGRLGEQYF
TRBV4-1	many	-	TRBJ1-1	TGCGCCAGCAGCCAAGAGGGGGGGCGCGGCACTGAAGCTTTCTTT	CASSQEGGRGTEAFF
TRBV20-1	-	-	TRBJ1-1	TGCAGTGCTAGAGATCTCCACGGAAGCACTGAAGCTTTCTTT	CSARDLHGSTEAFF
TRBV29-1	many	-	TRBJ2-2	TGCAGCGTTGCGCTCCTTGAGAACACCGGGGAGCTGTTTTTT	CSVALLENTGELFF
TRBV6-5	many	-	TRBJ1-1	TGTGCCAGTAAGGGCGTAAACACTGAAGCTTTCTTT	CASKGVNTEAFF
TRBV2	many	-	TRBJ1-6	TGTGCCAGCATAAGGGTGGTAGGTTCACCCCTCCACTTT	CASIRVVGSPLHF
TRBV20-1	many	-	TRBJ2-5	TGCAGTGCTCAATTCGGTGGGGAGACCCAGTACTTC	CSAQFGGETQYF
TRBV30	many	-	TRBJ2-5	TGTGCCTGGAGTCTCGGGGAAGGGGCCGAAGAGACCCAGTACTTC	CAWSLGEGAEETQYF
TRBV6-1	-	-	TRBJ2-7	TGTGCCAGCAGACAAGACAGGAAGAGCGAGCAGTACTTC	CASRQDRKSEQYF
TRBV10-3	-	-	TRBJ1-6	TGTGCCATCAGTGACAGGGAGCTTAATTCACCCCTCCACTTT	CAISDRELNSPLHF
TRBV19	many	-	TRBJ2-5	TGTGCCAGTACCGCGGGGGCCGGGGTGCAGACCCAGTACTTC	CASTAGAGVQTQYF
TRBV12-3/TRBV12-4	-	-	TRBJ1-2	TGTGCCAGCAGGCAGACAGGTGATGGCTACACCTTC	CASRQTGDGYTF
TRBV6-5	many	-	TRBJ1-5	TGTGCCAGCAGTTACGGGGGTGGTCAGCCCCAGCATTTT	CASSYGGGQPQHF
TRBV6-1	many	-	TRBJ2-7	TGTGCCAGCAGGACCGCCAGCGGACAATCCTACGAGCAGTACTTC	CASRTASGQSYEQYF
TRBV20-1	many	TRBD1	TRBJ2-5	TGCAGTGCTGTCTGGGACAGGGGGCAAGAGGCCCAGTACTTC	CSAVWDRGQEAQYF
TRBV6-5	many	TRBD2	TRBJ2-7	TGTGCCAGCAGTTACTCAGGGACTAGCGTTGGTTACGAGCAGTACTTC	CASSYSGTSVGYEQYF
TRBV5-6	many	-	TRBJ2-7	TGTGCCAGCAGCCGACAGTACGAGCAGTACTTC	CASSRQYEQYF
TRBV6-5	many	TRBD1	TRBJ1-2	TGTGCCAGCAGTTACACCGGACAGGGGGTATCAGGCTACACCTTC	CASSYTGQGVSGYTF
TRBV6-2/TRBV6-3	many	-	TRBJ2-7	TGTGCCAGCTCTGGTTTCGGGGCCTACGAGCAGTACTTC	CASSGFGAYEQYF
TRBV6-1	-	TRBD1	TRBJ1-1	TGCGCCAGCAGGGGGGCGTCGATGAACACTGAAGCTTTCTTT	CASRGASMNTEAFF
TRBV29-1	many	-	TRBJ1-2	TGCAGCGTTGATGTGACGCAGGGCGCCTATGGCTACACCTTC	CSVDVTQGAYGYTF
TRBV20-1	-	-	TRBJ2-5	TGCAGTGCTAGAGAAGTAACCCGGGGGCCTGAGAGTCAAGAGACCCAGTACTTC	CSAREVTRGPESQETQYF
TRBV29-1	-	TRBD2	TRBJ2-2	TGCAGCGTATGGGGAGGGAGCGGGAGAGCTATCGCGAACACCGGGGAGCTGTTTTTT	CSVWGGSGRAIANTGELFF
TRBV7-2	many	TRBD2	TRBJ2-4	TGTGCCAGCAGCTCGGGGGGACTAGAGTCAAACATTCAGTACTTC	CASSSGGLESNIQYF
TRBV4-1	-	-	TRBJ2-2	TGCGCCAGCAGCCAAGATCTCGAGGGGAGTTCCGGGGAGCTGTTTTTT	CASSQDLEGSSGELFF
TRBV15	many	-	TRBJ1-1	TGTGCCACCAGCGGCGTGACAGTAATCACTGAAGCTTTCTTT	CATSGVTVITEAFF
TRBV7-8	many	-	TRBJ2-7	TGTGCCAGCACCTCACTACTCCAAGGGTCTCTCTACGAGCAGTACTTC	CASTSLLQGSLYEQYF
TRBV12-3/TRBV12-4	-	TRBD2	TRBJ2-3	TGTGCCAGCAGTTTGACCCGACTAGCGGGGGCTCTCGCTCGAACAGATACGCAGTATTTT	CASSLTRLAGALARTDTQYF
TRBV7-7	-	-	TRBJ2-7	TGTGCTAGCAGCCAGCAGGTGGCCAAGCAGTACTTC	CASSQQVAKQYF
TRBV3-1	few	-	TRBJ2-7	TGTGCCAGCAGCCAAGAAAAGCGGGTTGCCTACGAGCAGTACTTC	CASSQEKRVAYEQYF
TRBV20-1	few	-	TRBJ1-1	TGCAGTGCTTTCCCCTTGGGCAGGGGAGATAGAAACACTGAAGCTTTCTTT	CSAFPLGRGDRNTEAFF
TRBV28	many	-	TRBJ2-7	TGTGCCAGCAGTCGACTCCCCGGGGAGCAGTACTTC	CASSRLPGEQYF
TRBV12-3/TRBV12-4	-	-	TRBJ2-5	TGTGCCAGCAGTTTAGCGCGGAATTCCTGGCCCCAAGAGACCCAGTACTTC	CASSLARNSWPQETQYF
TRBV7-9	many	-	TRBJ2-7	TGTGCCAGCAGCTACGCGGGACAGCTTATGCACGAGCAGTACTTC	CASSYAGQLMHEQYF
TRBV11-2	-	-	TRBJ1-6	TGTGCCAGCACCCACGGGCTTTATAATTCACCCCTCCACTTT	CASTHGLYNSPLHF
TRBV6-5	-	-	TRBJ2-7	TGTGCCAGCAGTTTGTCGTTTGGGTACCCTGGGGAGCAGTACTTC	CASSLSFGYPGEQYF
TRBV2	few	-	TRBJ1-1	TGTGCCAGCAGTCCTCAGGGGTACACTGAAGCTTGCTTT	CASSPQGYTEACF
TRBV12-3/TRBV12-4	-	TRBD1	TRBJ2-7	TGTGCCAGCAGTTTGGGACAGGGATTCTTTCCGCAGTACTTC	CASSLGQGFFPQYF